This TCR beta chain was profiled in a study of shared clonotypes between healthy human individuals. Losses at the gene ends were 3 bases for V and 11 bases for J; bases not matched to a gene: 9. CDR1 MNHEY and CDR2 SMNVEV come from the germline V gene (reference sequence). CDR3 length equals 14 residues. Whole-study findings and limits: Clonotypes not shared had lower generation probabilities than those common to all four donors. Specimens sampled were limited to blood, with tissue repertoires likely differing.

Deep-level settings were used for running the assay. Some clones are missing from TCRdb's copy, which holds only in-frame ones; the method was immunoSEQ multiplex PCR. The sample holds around 2,000,000 clones; roughly 96% are singletons and the top ten take more than 0.1%. As to this clone: What it binds is unknown.

Sequencing was carried out using naive CD4+ T cells sorted from blood. Subset noted: CD45RA+ positively selected. The sequence was obtained from a young man in good health. J is TRBJ2-7 and V is TRBV27; 11 nucleotides match TRBD2. CDR3 sequence (DNA): TGTGCCAGCAGTTTGAGACTAGCGGGGTCTTTAGAGTACTTC. It codes for CASSLRLAGSLEYF.